This record covers a single T cell receptor (beta chain). Its antigen remains unknown. One junction end does not reproduce the germline sequence, and a read error may be involved. The CDR3 is 12 residues long. From germline, CDR1 is SGHRS and CDR2 YFSETQ. Investigators prepared the TCR beta libraries by applying iRepertoire HTBI primers and Arm-PCR of CDR3 regions. Each CDR3 protein gets one entry after TCRdb re-called the multiplex PCR reads with MiXCR. The sample holds hundreds of thousands of distinct CDR3 sequences, about 13% seen once. Described time point: newly diagnosed GD, antithyroid drugs for less than 3 months. RNA from PBMCs was the source of the TCR library. These data originate in a study of regulatory T cells in long-lasting Graves disease. Findings of the study overall: For persistent Graves' patients, TCR diversity was lower than for newly diagnosed ones.

The same specimen was also included in a second study, on T cells in Graves' hyperthyroidism and ophthalmopathy. That report notes: Primed by the HTBI set, a first-round RT-PCR was run on the TCR CDR3. Expanded thyroid clonotypes (above 0.001) were mostly also found in blood. Using 13 V-J features, a model discriminated ophthalmopathy from stable hyperthyroidism.

This TCR was sampled from a man younger than 45 with Graves disease. Specimen: peripheral blood mononuclear cells (PBMCs), collected at new diagnosis, from a patient treated with antithyroid drugs. The chain carries TRBV5-1 and TRBJ2-7; possibly TRBD1 or TRBD2 for D (5 bases each). In DNA, the CDR3 is TGCACCAGCAGCGCCGGGACCGACGAGCAGTACTTC. Encoded protein: CTSSAGTDEQYF.